This T cell receptor (beta chain) was captured by sequencing in a study of blood T cell dynamics during melanoma immunotherapy. CDR3 length: 14 residues. Germline V CDR1 and CDR2: SGDLS, YYNGEE. Trimming took 2 bases from V and 5 from J, leaving 11 bases between them. DNA loading was fixed at 350 ng for all bulk PBMC samples. Some clones are missing from TCRdb's copy, which holds only in-frame ones; the method was immunoSEQ multiplex PCR. The table includes around 13,000 clones, more than 70% detected once. Study findings and constraints: Disease-control patients' PBMC repertoires became either more clonal or more diverse at W3. It remained unknown if the driving T cell clones were melanoma-specific.

Sample time point: pre-treatment baseline. Sampling occurred pretreatment (T0) and at week 3 (W3), after cycle one of checkpoint blockade. With regard to this clone: Its antigen is undetermined.

This material consisted of blood, taken from a patient treated with checkpoint blockade. This receptor was obtained from a human donor with melanoma. The chain recombines TRBV9 with TRBJ2-1, with D tentatively TRBD1 or TRBD2 (7 bases each). The CDR3 nucleotides are TGTGCCAGCAGCGTGAGCGGGACAGACAATGAGCAGTTCTTC. Its protein product is CASSVSGTDNEQFF.